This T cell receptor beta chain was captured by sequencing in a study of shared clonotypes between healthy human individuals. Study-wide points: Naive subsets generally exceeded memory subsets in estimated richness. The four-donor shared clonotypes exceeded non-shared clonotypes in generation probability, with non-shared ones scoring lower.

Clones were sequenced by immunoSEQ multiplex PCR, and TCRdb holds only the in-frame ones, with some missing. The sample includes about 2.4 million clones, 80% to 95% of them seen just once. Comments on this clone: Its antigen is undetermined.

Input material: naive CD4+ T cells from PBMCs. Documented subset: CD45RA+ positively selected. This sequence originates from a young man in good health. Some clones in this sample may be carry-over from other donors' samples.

The CDR3 region is CASSELPGGPGGGYNQPQHF. Here the CDR3 DNA reads TGTGCCAGCAGTGAATTACCAGGGGGCCCGGGAGGGGGATACAATCAGCCCCAGCATTTT. The J gene is TRBJ1-5, the V gene TRBV6-1; 8 bases line up with TRBD1. The CDR3 is made up of 20 amino acids. Germline V gene data show CDR1 as MNHNS and CDR2 as SASEGT. J gave up 3 bases and V 2 bases, and 18 bases lay outside the gene matches.